The text below deals with one T cell receptor (beta chain). Its cognate antigen is unknown. Primers included in the PCR were 60 Vbeta and 13 Jbeta primers. Using immunoSEQ multiplex PCR, the repertoire was profiled, and TCRdb retains in-frame clones only, with some absent. The data contain 140,000 to 150,000 clones, over 60% of them seen just once; the ten biggest clones take up about 1.7%. The data were obtained in a study of cytomegalovirus exposure and HLA in healthy donors. Findings and limits, study-wide: It was assumed in the presence/absence analyses that sequencing depth was roughly uniform across donors. Sequencing likely caused a cluster of highly shared sequence variants.

This CDR3 contains 18 residues. This chain uses TRBV21-1 with TRBJ2-6; TRBD2 is the table's D call, not checked against the DNA. TRBV21-1 is noted as a pseudogene. Sequenced: PBMCs. This clonotype was sampled from a woman aged 25 to 39 in good health and CMV-seronegative. The CDR3: CASSNGLAGHSGANVLTF. The DNA for the CDR3 is TGTGCCAGCAGCAATGGACTAGCGGGGCACTCTGGGGCCAACGTCCTGACTTTC.